The 21 T cell receptor beta chains listed next were all sequenced from one sample in a study of regulatory T cells in long-lasting Graves disease (dated by TCRdb to the early 2020s). The time point tag for this specimen amounts to: newly diagnosed GD, antithyroid drugs for less than 3 months. For both TCR sequencing and RNA sequencing, RNA was extracted from PBMCs in TRIzol. The protocol used for the library was multiplex PCR. Data came from an Illumina HiSeq 4000. iRepertoire HTBI primers and Arm-PCR amplification of CDR3 regions were used to construct TCR beta libraries. TCRdb itself trimmed the public reads at Q25 with fastp, ran MiXCR and retained productive beta chains. When rows share a CDR3 protein, they turn into one entry using the most common DNA and genes. A total of roughly 420,000 distinct CDR3 sequences appear in this sample, approximately 16% of them only once. Together, the top ten hold around 23% of the sample.

These same records also appear under a second study, on T cells in Graves' hyperthyroidism and ophthalmopathy.

This material consisted of peripheral blood mononuclear cells (PBMCs), taken at new diagnosis, from a patient treated with antithyroid drugs. These receptors originate from a woman aged 18-30 years with Graves disease. Donor details come from another sample of the same person, matched by shared clones.

This clonotype was seen a handful of times. The chain is built from TRBV15 and TRBJ1-3, with D possibly TRBD1 on 5 matching bases. Trimming took 5 bases from V and 3 from J, leaving 14 bases between them. The CDR3 has 15 residues. The germline gives CDR1 LNHNV, CDR2 YYDKDF (reference sequence). Here the CDR3 reads CATSGGTLDGNTIYF. For the CDR3, the DNA is TGTGCCACCAGCGGGGGGACCTTAGATGGAAACACCATATATTTT.

In its sample, this clonotype was seen many times. This rearrangement joins TRBV9 to TRBJ1-2, with D hard to call. The CDR3 is 13 amino acids. V dropped 3 bases and J dropped 6 bases, with 12 bases sitting between them. Germline CDR1 reads SGDLS; CDR2 reads YYNGEE. In DNA form, the CDR3 reads TGTGCCAGCAGCGGGGGTTTGGCTCATGGCTACACCTTC. This gives the protein CASSGGLAHGYTF.

The chain joins TRBV7-6 to TRBJ2-2, with 8 bases identical to TRBD2. V lost 1 base to trimming and J lost 2 bases; unmatched junction nucleotides: 6. The CDR3 covers 17 residues. Germline V lookup: CDR1 SGHVS, CDR2 FNYEAQ. In nucleotides, the CDR3 is TGTGCCAGCAGCTTAGATAGCGTAGCGGGAAACACCGGGGAGCTGTTTTTT. It encodes CASSLDSVAGNTGELFF.

V is TRBV5-4 and J is TRBJ1-2; 7 nucleotides line up with TRBD1. The junction had 20 bases not matched to a gene; V was cut back by 4 bases and J by 8 bases. Germline CDR1 SGHNT, CDR2 YYREEE (reference sequence). CDR3 length: 17 amino acids. The CDR3 coding sequence is TGTGCCAGCAGCAGGGTAGGGGGCGCCCGGACGATCCACGGCTACACCTTC. Translation gives CASSRVGGARTIHGYTF.

This clonotype came up many times. The genes are TRBV30 and TRBJ1-1; unclear D gene. CDR1 and CDR2 (germline): GTSNPN, SVGIG (reference sequence). The V and J ends lost 2 bases and 8 bases respectively, with 15 bases between them. The CDR3 runs to 13 residues. The CDR3 sequence: CAWSLQLRGEAFF. The CDR3 nucleotides read TGTGCCTGGAGTTTACAGTTAAGAGGGGAAGCTTTCTTT.

The V call is TRBV10-3, the J call TRBJ2-1; 7 nucleotides match TRBD2. The CDR3 is 16 residues long. V dropped 4 bases and J dropped 9; count of bases not matched to a gene: 15. CDR1 is ENHRY, CDR2 SYGVKD, per germline. The CDR3 region has the DNA TGTGCCATCAGTGGGCCGGCGATGCGGGAGAAAATTGAGCAGTTCTTC. This gives the protein CAISGPAMREKIEQFF.

This clonotype has just a few counts. V and J are TRBV9 and TRBJ2-1; weak D call: TRBD2 (6 bases). The CDR3 runs 15 residues. Trimming pared 0 bases from V and 4 bases from J, leaving 11 bases between. From germline, CDR1 is SGDLS and CDR2 YYNGEE. CDR3 in amino acids: CASSVAGDGYNEQFF. CDR3 DNA: TGTGCCAGCAGCGTAGCGGGAGACGGTTACAATGAGCAGTTCTTC.

This clonotype was detected many times. V gene TRBV28 combines with J gene TRBJ2-5; D is undetermined. The germline gives CDR1 MDHEN, CDR2 SYDVKM. V was trimmed by 6 bases and J by 5 bases, leaving 13 bases between them. The CDR3 length is 13 residues. The CDR3 here is CASSNPRRETQYF. DNA of the CDR3: TGTGCCAGCAGCAACCCTCGTCGTGAGACCCAGTACTTC.

The chain employs TRBV13 and TRBJ2-7; a possible D gene is TRBD2 (6 bases). The CDR3 extends over 15 amino acids. V was shortened by 3 bases and J by 5 bases, with 17 bases between the two germline ends. From germline, CDR1 is PRHDT and CDR2 FYEKMQ (reference sequence). The CDR3 nucleotides are TGTGCCAGCAGCTTGGGGTGGCAGGAGGGTAACGAGCAGTACTTC. This sequence encodes CASSLGWQEGNEQYF.

This clonotype occurred a few times. This chain joins TRBV7-2 and TRBJ2-5; D is perhaps TRBD2 (6 bases). V lost 5 bases, J lost 5 bases, and 18 bases lay in between. Germline V gene lookup returns CDR1 SGHTA and CDR2 FQGNSA. The CDR3 runs 15 residues. As DNA, the CDR3 is TGTGCCAGCAGCACCGGGAGACACAGAGGGGAGACCCAGTACTTC. Encoded protein: CASSTGRHRGETQYF.

The chain combines TRBV4-1 with TRBJ1-1; D gene unclear. V was clipped by 2 bases and J by 1 base, with 11 bases between them. The CDR3 runs to 15 residues. Germline V gene lookup returns CDR1 MGHRA and CDR2 YSYEKL. In DNA form, the CDR3 reads TGCGCCAGCAGCCAATCTCCCGGGAGGAACACTGAAGCTTTCTTT. Protein product: CASSQSPGRNTEAFF.

This clonotype was picked up a small number of times. V is TRBV19 and J is TRBJ2-1; TRBD2 aligns across 10 bases. This CDR3 comprises 14 residues. The V gene end was trimmed by 6 bases and the J gene end by 8 bases; junction bases not matched to a gene: 7. Germline CDR1 reads LNHDA; CDR2 reads SQIVND (reference sequence). The CDR3 reads CASRTTSGWDEQFF. Written as DNA, the CDR3 is TGTGCCAGTAGAACGACTAGCGGGTGGGATGAGCAGTTCTTC. Together with reference TRBV19 and TRBJ2-1, the CDR3 gives the full variable domain: DGGITQSPKYLFRKEGQNVTLSCEQNLNHDAMYWYRQDPGQGLRLIYYSQIVNDFQKGDIAEGYSVSREKKESFPLTVTSAQKNPTAFYLCASRTTSGWDEQFFGPGTRLTVL.

At least ten counts were recorded for this clonotype. V gene TRBV7-9 combines with J gene TRBJ1-2, with TRBD1 as a possible D gene (5 bases). The V end lost 5 bases, the J end lost 3 bases, and 13 bases lay between the germline ends. Germline CDR1 SEHNR, CDR2 FQNEAQ (reference sequence). CDR3 length equals 14 residues. DNA of the CDR3: TGTGCCAGCAGCCGTACAGTGGGGGACTATGGCTACACCTTC. This sequence encodes CASSRTVGDYGYTF.

The chain combines TRBV24-1 with TRBJ2-5; D possibly corresponds to TRBD1 (5 bases). The CDR3 extends over 12 amino acids. Germline values: CDR1 KGHDR, CDR2 SFDVKD. V shed 5 bases and J shed 4 bases, with 7 bases lying between them. In DNA form, the CDR3 reads TGTGCCACCAGTGTAGGGGTAGAGACCCAGTACTTC. It codes for CATSVGVETQYF.

The CDR3 loop reads CASSPGGQANEKLFF. In DNA, the CDR3 is TGTGCCAGCTCGCCCGGCGGACAGGCTAATGAAAAACTGTTTTTT. V and J are TRBV18 and TRBJ1-4; 7 bases are shared with TRBD1. The V gene's germline CDR1 is KGHSH and CDR2 LQKENI. After removal of 6 bases from V and 3 bases from J, the junction contained 7 bases not matched to a gene. There are 15 residues in the CDR3.

The genes are TRBV7-2 and TRBJ2-1; 11 nucleotides align to TRBD2. CDR1 and CDR2 from the germline V gene are SGHTA and FQGNSA. The CDR3 length is 15 residues. V shed 0 bases and J 8 bases; nucleotides not matched to a gene: 3. The CDR3 here is CASSLASGRGYEQFF. The CDR3 coding sequence is TGTGCCAGCAGCTTAGCTAGCGGGAGGGGCTATGAGCAGTTCTTC.

Comments on this clonotype: A much larger clonotype is one base distant, so this may be a read error. V is TRBV24-1 and J is TRBJ2-7; maybe TRBD2 (6 bases). Trimming stripped 2 bases from V and 1 base from J, with 20 bases between. Germline V gives CDR1 KGHDR, CDR2 SFDVKD. The CDR3 is 18 amino acids. CDR3 nucleotides: TGTGCCACCAGTGATTCCCCACGAGATCGGGAGATTTCCTACGAGCAGTACTTC. Translated, it gives CATSDSPRDREISYEQYF.

The sample holds a few counts of this clonotype. The rearrangement uses TRBV20-1 and TRBJ2-3, with 13 bases lining up with TRBD2. With V trimmed by 6 bases and J by 4 bases, 19 bases remained unmatched. This CDR3 is 19 amino acids long. Per germline, CDR1 DFQATT and CDR2 SNEGSKA (reference sequence). CDR3: CSAKRPGLAGFGTADTQYF. The CDR3 DNA reads TGCAGTGCCAAAAGACCGGGACTAGCGGGATTCGGCACAGCAGATACGCAGTATTTT.

A few counts support this clonotype. This rearrangement joins TRBV9 to TRBJ2-4; maybe TRBD1 (6 bases). Germline V gene data show CDR1 as SGDLS and CDR2 as YYNGEE. Trimming left V 2 bases short and J 3 bases short, with 9 bases between. The CDR3 length is 14 residues. The CDR3 nucleotides read TGTGCCAGCAGCGTGGGGGCTGACAAAAACATTCAGTACTTC. It codes for CASSVGADKNIQYF.

This clonotype has more than one count but fewer than ten. The V call is TRBV29-1, the J call TRBJ2-7; D may correspond to TRBD1 or TRBD2 (6 bases each). Trimming took 3 bases from V and 3 from J, leaving 12 bases between them. This CDR3 contains 13 residues. Germline values: CDR1 SQVTM, CDR2 ANQGSEA. The CDR3 loop is CSVEGRGGYEQYF. Here the CDR3 DNA reads TGCAGCGTTGAGGGCAGGGGAGGCTACGAGCAGTACTTC.

This clonotype was seen at least ten times. The rearrangement joins TRBV7-2 to TRBJ2-7, with 13 bases lining up with TRBD2. The CDR3 extends over 17 amino acids. Germline V gives CDR1 SGHTA, CDR2 FQGNSA. J was trimmed by 1 base and V by 5 bases; bases with no gene match: 8. CDR3 loop: CASSLGTSGIQSYEQYF. Written as DNA, the CDR3 is TGTGCCAGCAGCCTCGGGACTAGCGGGATTCAGTCCTACGAGCAGTACTTC.